Listed below are T cell receptor beta chains from one sample, sequenced in a study of T cells expressing NK-cell markers. TCRdb re-analyzed the 5' RACE reads; it lists each CDR3 protein once, without DNA. Its clone listing holds approximately 170,000 distinct CDR3 sequences. The sample comprised blood T cells: a sorted CD56 or NKG2C T cell subset, CD4+ or CD8+ T cells, or bulk PBMC T cells (not recorded which). The receptors were gathered from a man aged 18-70 years in good health. Both conserved end residues are part of each CDR3. Each record gives: V gene, J gene, CDR3 protein.

v_gene: TRBV2; j_gene: TRBJ1-1; CDR3aa: CASSDVLGRGVNTEAFF
v_gene: TRBV5-1; j_gene: TRBJ2-2; CDR3aa: CASSPLVSRAGELFF
v_gene: TRBV7-9; j_gene: TRBJ1-2; CDR3aa: CASSFPQPEYGYTF
v_gene: TRBV29-1; j_gene: TRBJ1-2; CDR3aa: CSVDEGARGYTF
v_gene: TRBV2; j_gene: TRBJ2-3; CDR3aa: CASSEWRGADTQYF
v_gene: TRBV2; j_gene: TRBJ2-4; CDR3aa: CASSGEIAKNIQYF
v_gene: TRBV9; j_gene: TRBJ2-1; CDR3aa: CASSLEKDHSYNEQFF
v_gene: TRBV13; j_gene: TRBJ1-2; CDR3aa: CASRSGTSNYGYTF
v_gene: TRBV12-2; j_gene: TRBJ2-1; CDR3aa: CASRLELSGGTPSSYNEQFF
v_gene: TRBV7-3; j_gene: TRBJ1-4; CDR3aa: CASSLIVREHNEKLFF
v_gene: TRBV5-1; j_gene: TRBJ1-2; CDR3aa: CASSTRTGGGGYTF
v_gene: TRBV7-9; j_gene: TRBJ1-2; CDR3aa: CASSDADYGYTF
v_gene: TRBV20-1; j_gene: TRBJ2-5; CDR3aa: CSARDTAGDTVETQYF
v_gene: TRBV9; j_gene: TRBJ2-2; CDR3aa: CASSKRRGGTAGPFGELFF
v_gene: TRBV13; j_gene: TRBJ2-1; CDR3aa: CASSSPVGGGSYNEQFF
v_gene: TRBV5-1; j_gene: TRBJ2-7; CDR3aa: CASSAGTAYEQYF
v_gene: TRBV7-2; j_gene: TRBJ2-3; CDR3aa: CASSLEGGLGADTQYF
v_gene: TRBV19; j_gene: TRBJ2-3; CDR3aa: CASSISAGDTDTQYF
v_gene: TRBV7-9; j_gene: TRBJ2-2; CDR3aa: CASILPGYNTGELFF
v_gene: TRBV25-1; j_gene: TRBJ2-5; CDR3aa: CASSGPTETSGGNQETQYF
v_gene: TRBV7-9; j_gene: TRBJ2-7; CDR3aa: CASRDPDRDDEQYF
v_gene: TRBV7-3; j_gene: TRBJ2-1; CDR3aa: CASSHTGGPYNEQFF
v_gene: TRBV11-3; j_gene: TRBJ2-1; CDR3aa: CASSLRDGEQFF
v_gene: TRBV12-3/TRBV12-4; j_gene: TRBJ2-7; CDR3aa: CASSPRMTGFDEQYF